This TCR beta chain was recovered during a study of glioma-infiltrating T cells. Overall study findings and caveats: Gliomas, especially low-grade, showed above-expected tissue-blood divergence; non-neoplastic patients showed below.

This clonotype has only a few counts. Its antigen is still unknown. With 1 base removed from V and 8 bases from J, the gap between germline ends came to 17 bases. Germline values: CDR1 LGHDT, CDR2 YNNKEL (reference sequence). The CDR3 is 15 residues long. Using RNA template, CDR3s of TCR alpha and beta were amplified with iRepertoire arm-PCR. TCRdb redid the calling of the multiplex PCR reads with MiXCR, one entry per CDR3 protein. The sample yields 300,000 to 450,000 distinct CDR3 sequences, around 45% seen once. The TCR was taken from a human donor with low-grade glioma or glioblastoma, undergoing nonglioma brain surgery, or in good health (not recorded which). The rearrangement uses TRBV3-1 and TRBJ1-2, with D hard to call. Sequences were obtained from glioma tissue, nonneoplastic brain tissue, or PBMCs (not recorded which). The CDR3, as DNA: TGTGCCAGCAGCCAAGCTTCCGTGAGCAGTGGGGGCTACACCTTC. Its translation: CASSQASVSSGGYTF.